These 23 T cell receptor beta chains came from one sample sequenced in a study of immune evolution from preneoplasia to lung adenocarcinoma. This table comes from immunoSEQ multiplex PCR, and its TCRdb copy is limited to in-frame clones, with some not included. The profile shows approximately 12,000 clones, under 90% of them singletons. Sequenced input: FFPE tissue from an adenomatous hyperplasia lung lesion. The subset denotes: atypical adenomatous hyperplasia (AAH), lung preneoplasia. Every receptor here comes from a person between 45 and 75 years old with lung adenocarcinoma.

As DNA, the CDR3 is TGCGCCAGCACCACGGGGTTCGGGACAGATACGCAGTATTTT. Residues: CASTTGFGTDTQYF. This chain joins TRBV5-1 and TRBJ2-3; weak D call: TRBD2 (5 bases). The CDR3 runs to 14 residues. In germline, CDR1 is SGHRS, CDR2 YFSETQ. Trimming shortened V by 6 bases and J by 3 bases, and 14 bases separated the two germline ends.

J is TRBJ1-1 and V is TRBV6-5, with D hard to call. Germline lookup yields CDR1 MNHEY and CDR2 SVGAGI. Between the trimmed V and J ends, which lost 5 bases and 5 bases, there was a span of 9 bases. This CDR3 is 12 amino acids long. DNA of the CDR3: TGTGCCAGCAGTCCGACTGGTACTGAAGCTTTCTTT. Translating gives CASSPTGTEAFF.

The CDR3 DNA reads as TGTGCCAGCAGGGACGGGAGCTCCTACAATGAGCAGTTCTTC. Translation: CASRDGSSYNEQFF. The V call is TRBV7-9, the J call TRBJ2-1, with a weak D call TRBD2 (6 bases). Trimming stripped 6 bases from V and 0 bases from J, with 9 bases between. There are 14 residues in the CDR3. CDR1 is SEHNR, CDR2 FQNEAQ, per germline (reference sequence). Supplemented by reference TRBV7-9 and TRBJ2-1, the full variable domain reads DTGVSQNPRHKITKRGQNVTFRCDPISEHNRLYWYRQTLGQGPEFLTYFQNEAQLEKSRLLSDRFSAERPKGSFSTLEIQRTEQGDSAMYLCASRDGSSYNEQFFGPGTRLTVL.

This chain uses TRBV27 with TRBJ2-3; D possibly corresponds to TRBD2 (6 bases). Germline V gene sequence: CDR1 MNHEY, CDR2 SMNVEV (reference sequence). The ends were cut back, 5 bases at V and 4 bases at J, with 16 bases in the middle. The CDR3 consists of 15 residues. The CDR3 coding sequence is TGTGCCAGCAGTCCCCGAGTCGGGAGCCCAGATACGCAGTATTTT. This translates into CASSPRVGSPDTQYF.

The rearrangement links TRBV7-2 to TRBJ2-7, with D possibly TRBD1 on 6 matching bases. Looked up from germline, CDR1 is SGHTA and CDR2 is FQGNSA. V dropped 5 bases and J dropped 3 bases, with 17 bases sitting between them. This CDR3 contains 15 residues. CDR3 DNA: TGTGCCAGCAGCCTTCAATCCGGGACAAACTACGAGCAGTACTTC. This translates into CASSLQSGTNYEQYF.

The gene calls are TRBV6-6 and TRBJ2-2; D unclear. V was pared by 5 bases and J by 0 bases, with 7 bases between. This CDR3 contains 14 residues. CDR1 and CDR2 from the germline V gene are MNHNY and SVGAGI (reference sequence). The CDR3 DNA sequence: TGTGCCAGCAGTCGTGACACGAACACCGGGGAGCTGTTTTTT. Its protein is CASSRDTNTGELFF.

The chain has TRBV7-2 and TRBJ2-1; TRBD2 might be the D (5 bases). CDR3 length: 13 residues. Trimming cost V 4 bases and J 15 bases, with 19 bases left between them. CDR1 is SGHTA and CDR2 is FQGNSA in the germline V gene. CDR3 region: CASSSTPSGSPFF. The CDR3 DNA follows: TGTGCCAGCAGCTCAACTCCTAGTGGGAGTCCGTTCTTC.

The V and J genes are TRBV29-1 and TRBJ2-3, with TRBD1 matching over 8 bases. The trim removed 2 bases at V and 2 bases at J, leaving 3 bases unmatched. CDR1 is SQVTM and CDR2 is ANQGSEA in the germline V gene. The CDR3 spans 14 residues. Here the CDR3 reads CSVERQGNTDTQYF. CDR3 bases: TGCAGCGTTGAACGACAGGGGAACACAGATACGCAGTATTTT.

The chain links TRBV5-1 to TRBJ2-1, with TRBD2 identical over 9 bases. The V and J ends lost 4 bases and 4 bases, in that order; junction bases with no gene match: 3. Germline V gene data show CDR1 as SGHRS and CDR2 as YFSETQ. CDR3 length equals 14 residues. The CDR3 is CASSASGAYNEQFF. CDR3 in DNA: TGCGCCAGCAGCGCTAGCGGGGCATACAATGAGCAGTTCTTC.

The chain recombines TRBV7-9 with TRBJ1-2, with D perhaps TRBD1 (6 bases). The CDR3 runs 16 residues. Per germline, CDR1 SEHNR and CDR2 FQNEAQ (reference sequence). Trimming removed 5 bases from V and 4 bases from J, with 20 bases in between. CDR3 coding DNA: TGTGCCAGCAGCCTGCATTCCGGGGGGGCCGCCTATGGCTACACCTTC. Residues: CASSLHSGGAAYGYTF.

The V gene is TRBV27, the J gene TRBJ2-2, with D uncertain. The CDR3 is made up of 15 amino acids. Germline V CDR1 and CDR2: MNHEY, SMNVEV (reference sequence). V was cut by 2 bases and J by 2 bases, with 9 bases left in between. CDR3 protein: CASSLRRTNTGELFF. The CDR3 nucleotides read TGTGCCAGCAGTTTAAGGCGGACCAACACCGGGGAGCTGTTTTTT.

The CDR3 loop reads CASRPTSGWAYEQYF. CDR3 bases: TGTGCCAGCAGGCCTACTAGCGGGTGGGCCTACGAGCAGTACTTC. The V and J genes are TRBV5-5 and TRBJ2-7, with TRBD2 identical over 9 bases. This CDR3 is 15 amino acids long. In germline, CDR1 is SGHKS, CDR2 YYEKEE (reference sequence). The V gene end was trimmed by 5 bases and the J gene end by 2 bases; junction bases not matched to a gene: 8.

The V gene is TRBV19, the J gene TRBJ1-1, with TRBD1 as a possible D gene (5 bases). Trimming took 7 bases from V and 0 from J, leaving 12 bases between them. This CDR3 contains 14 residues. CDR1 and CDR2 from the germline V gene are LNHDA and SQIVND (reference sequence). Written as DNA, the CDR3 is TGTGCCAGTAAGGGGAGGGTGTTGAACACTGAAGCTTTCTTT. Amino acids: CASKGRVLNTEAFF.

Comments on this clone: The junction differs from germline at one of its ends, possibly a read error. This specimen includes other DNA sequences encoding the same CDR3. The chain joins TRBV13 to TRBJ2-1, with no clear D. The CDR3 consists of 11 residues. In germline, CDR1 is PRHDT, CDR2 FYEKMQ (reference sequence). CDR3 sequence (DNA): TGTGCTAGCAGCTTGGGGAATGAGCAGTTCTTC. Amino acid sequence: CASSLGNEQFF.

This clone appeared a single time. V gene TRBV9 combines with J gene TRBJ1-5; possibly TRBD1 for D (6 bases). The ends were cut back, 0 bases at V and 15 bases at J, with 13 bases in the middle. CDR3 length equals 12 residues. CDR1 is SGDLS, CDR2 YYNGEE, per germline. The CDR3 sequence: CASSVDGRGGHF. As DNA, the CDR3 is TGTGCCAGCAGCGTAGATGGCAGAGGGGGGCATTTT. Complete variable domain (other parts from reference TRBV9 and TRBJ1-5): DSGVTQTPKHLITATGQRVTLRCSPRSGDLSVYWYQQSLDQGLQFLIQYYNGEERAKGNILERFSAQQFPDLHSELNLSSLELGDSALYFCASSVDGRGGHFGDGTRLSIL.

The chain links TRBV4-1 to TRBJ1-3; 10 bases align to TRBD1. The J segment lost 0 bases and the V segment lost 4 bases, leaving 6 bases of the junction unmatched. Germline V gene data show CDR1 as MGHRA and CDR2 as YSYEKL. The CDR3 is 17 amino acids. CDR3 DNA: TGCGCCAGCAGCCTTCGGACAGGGGGATTCTCTGGAAACACCATATATTTT. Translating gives CASSLRTGGFSGNTIYF.

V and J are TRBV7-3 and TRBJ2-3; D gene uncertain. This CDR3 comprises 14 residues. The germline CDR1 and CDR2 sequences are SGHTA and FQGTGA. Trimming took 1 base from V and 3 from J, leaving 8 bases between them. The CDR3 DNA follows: TGTGCCAGCAGCTTAATGGCCACAACAGATACGCAGTATTTT. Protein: CASSLMATTDTQYF.

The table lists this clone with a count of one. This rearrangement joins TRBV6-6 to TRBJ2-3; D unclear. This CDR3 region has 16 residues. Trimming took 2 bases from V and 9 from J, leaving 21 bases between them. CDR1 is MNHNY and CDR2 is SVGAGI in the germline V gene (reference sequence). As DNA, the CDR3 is TGTGCCAGCAGTTACGAACCCCGACCGGTGGATGGAACGCAGTATTTT. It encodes CASSYEPRPVDGTQYF.

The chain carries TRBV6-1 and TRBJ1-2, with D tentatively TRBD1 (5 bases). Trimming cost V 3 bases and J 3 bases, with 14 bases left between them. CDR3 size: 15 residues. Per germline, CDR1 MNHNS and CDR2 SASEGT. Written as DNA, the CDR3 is TGTGCCAGCAGTGATCCTGACAGATGGTACTATGGCTACACCTTC. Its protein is CASSDPDRWYYGYTF.

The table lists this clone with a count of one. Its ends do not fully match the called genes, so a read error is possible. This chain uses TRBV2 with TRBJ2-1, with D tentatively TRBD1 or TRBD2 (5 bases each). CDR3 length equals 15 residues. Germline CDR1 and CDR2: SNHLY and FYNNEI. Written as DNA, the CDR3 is TGTGTCAGCAGTGATTTGGGGGTTTCCGACAATGAGCAGTTCTTC. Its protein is CVSSDLGVSDNEQFF.

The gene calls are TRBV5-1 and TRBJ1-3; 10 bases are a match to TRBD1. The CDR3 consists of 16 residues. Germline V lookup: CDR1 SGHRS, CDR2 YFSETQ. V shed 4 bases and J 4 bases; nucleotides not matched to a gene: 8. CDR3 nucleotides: TGCGCCAGCAGCAACACCGGGACAGGGGTCGGAAACACCATATATTTT. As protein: CASSNTGTGVGNTIYF.

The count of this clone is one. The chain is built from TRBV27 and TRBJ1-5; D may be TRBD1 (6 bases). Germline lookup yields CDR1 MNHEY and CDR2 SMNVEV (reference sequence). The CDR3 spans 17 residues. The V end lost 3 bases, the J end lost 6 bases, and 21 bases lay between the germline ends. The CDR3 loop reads CASSFRARDTNSQPQHF. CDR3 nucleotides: TGTGCCAGCAGTTTTCGGGCCCGGGACACGAACAGTCAGCCCCAGCATTTT.

CDR3 bases: TGCAGCGTTGAGGCTAGCGGGAGTGGAGGAGAGACCCAGTACTTC. Translating gives CSVEASGSGGETQYF. The chain carries TRBV29-1 and TRBJ2-5; 10 bases align to TRBD2. Germline-derived CDR1 and CDR2 are SQVTM and ANQGSEA. CDR3 length: 15 amino acids. Germline trimming cut 3 bases from V and 4 bases from J; bases unmatched to any gene: 8.